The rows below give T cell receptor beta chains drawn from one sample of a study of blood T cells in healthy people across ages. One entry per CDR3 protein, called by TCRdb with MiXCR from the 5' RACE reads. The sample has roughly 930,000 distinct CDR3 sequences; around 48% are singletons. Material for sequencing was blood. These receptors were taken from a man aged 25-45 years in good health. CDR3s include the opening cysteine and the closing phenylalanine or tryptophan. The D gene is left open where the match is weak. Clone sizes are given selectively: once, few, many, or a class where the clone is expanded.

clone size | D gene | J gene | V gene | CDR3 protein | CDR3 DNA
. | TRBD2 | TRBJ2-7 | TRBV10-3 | CAINSEAGGLPQYF | TGTGCCATCAACTCAGAAGCGGGGGGGCTCCCGCAGTACTTC
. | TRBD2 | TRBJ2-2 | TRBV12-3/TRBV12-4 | CASSFRTGGNTGELFF | TGTGCCAGCAGTTTTCGAACGGGGGGAAACACCGGGGAGCTGTTTTTT
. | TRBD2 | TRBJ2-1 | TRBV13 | CASSLDVTSGQETQFF | TGTGCCAGCAGCTTAGACGTGACTAGCGGACAAGAGACCCAGTTCTTC
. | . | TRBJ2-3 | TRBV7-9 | CASSLVKGDTQYF | TGTGCCAGCAGCTTAGTAAAGGGGGATACGCAGTATTTT
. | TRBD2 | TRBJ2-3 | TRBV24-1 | CATSVWAGGATDTQYF | TGTGCCACCAGTGTCTGGGCGGGGGGCGCCACAGATACGCAGTATTTT
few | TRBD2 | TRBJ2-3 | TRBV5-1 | CASSIAGGPADTQYF | TGCGCCAGCAGCATAGCGGGGGGGCCCGCAGATACGCAGTATTTT
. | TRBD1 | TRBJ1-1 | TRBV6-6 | CASSFADRGLNTEAFF | TGTGCCAGCAGTTTCGCGGACAGGGGCCTGAACACTGAAGCTTTCTTT
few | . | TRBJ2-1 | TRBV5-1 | CASRATGTYNEQFF | TGCGCCAGTCGGGCTACAGGGACCTACAATGAGCAGTTCTTC
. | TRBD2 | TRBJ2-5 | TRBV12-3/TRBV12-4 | CASSWLAGGQETQYF | TGTGCCAGCAGTTGGCTAGCGGGGGGGCAAGAGACCCAGTACTTC
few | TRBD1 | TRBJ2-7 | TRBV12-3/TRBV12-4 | CASMGTESYEQYF | TGTGCCAGCATGGGGACAGAGTCCTACGAGCAGTACTTC
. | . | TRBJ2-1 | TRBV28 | CASTVMPGLGTNEQFF | TGTGCCAGCACCGTTATGCCGGGGCTTGGGACCAACGAGCAGTTCTTC
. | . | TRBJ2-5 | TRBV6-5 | CVYSAFPYQETQYF | TGTGTCTACTCAGCCTTCCCCTACCAAGAGACCCAGTACTTC
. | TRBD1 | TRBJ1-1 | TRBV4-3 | CASSQDRRQGSSTEAFF | TGCGCCAGCAGCCAAGATAGGCGACAGGGTTCAAGCACTGAAGCTTTCTTT
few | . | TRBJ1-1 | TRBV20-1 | CSAREDGWGEAFF | TGCAGTGCTAGAGAGGATGGGTGGGGTGAAGCTTTCTTT
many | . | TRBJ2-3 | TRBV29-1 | CSVESGTSDTQYF | TGCAGCGTTGAGTCCGGGACTTCAGATACGCAGTATTTT
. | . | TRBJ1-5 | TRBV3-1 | CASSQARREQPQHF | TGTGCCAGCAGCCAGGCGCGGCGGGAGCAGCCCCAGCATTTT
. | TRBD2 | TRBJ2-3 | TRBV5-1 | CASCWSGEVADTQYF | TGCGCCAGCTGTTGGAGCGGGGAGGTCGCAGATACGCAGTATTTT
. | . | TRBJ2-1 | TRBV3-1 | CASSQGSRANEQFF | TGTGCCAGCAGCCAAGGAAGTAGAGCCAATGAGCAGTTCTTC
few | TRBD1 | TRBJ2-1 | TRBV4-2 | CASSQGTGDNEQFF | TGTGCCAGCAGCCAGGGGACAGGGGACAATGAGCAGTTCTTC
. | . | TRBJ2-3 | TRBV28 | CASSYPGRITDTQYF | TGTGCCAGCAGTTACCCGGGACGGATCACAGATACGCAGTATTTT
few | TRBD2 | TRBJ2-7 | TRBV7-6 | CASSLGASGTYEQYF | TGTGCCAGCAGCTTAGGCGCTAGCGGGACCTACGAGCAGTACTTC
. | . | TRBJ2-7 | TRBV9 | CASSLGGTRTYEQYF | TGTGCCAGCAGCCTAGGGGGGACAAGGACCTACGAGCAGTACTTC
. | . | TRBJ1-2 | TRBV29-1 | CSVVVQMNYGYTF | TGCAGCGTTGTTGTCCAGATGAACTATGGCTACACCTTC
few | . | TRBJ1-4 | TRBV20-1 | CSAMYREKLFF | TGCAGTGCTATGTACCGTGAAAAACTGTTTTTT
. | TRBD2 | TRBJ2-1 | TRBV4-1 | CASSAGLAGEDEQFF | TGCGCCAGCAGCGCAGGACTAGCGGGCGAGGATGAGCAGTTCTTC
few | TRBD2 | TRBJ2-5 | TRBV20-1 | CSATSGGFQETQYF | TGCAGTGCTACTAGCGGGGGGTTCCAAGAGACCCAGTACTTC
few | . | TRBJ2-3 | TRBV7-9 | CASSPNSDDTQYF | TGTGCCAGCAGCCCGAATAGCGATGATACGCAGTATTTT
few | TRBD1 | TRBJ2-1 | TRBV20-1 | CSASGQVNEQFF | TGCAGTGCTAGCGGACAGGTCAATGAGCAGTTCTTC
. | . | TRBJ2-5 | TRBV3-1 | CASSQEGVLQETQYF | TGTGCCAGCAGCCAAGAGGGGGTCCTCCAAGAGACCCAGTACTTC
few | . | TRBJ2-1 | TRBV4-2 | CASSQTTSSYNEQFF | TGTGCCAGCAGCCAAACGACAAGCTCCTACAATGAGCAGTTCTTC
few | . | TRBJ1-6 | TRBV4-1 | CASSQESPGSSYNSPLHF | TGCGCCAGCAGCCAAGAGAGTCCGGGGAGCTCCTATAATTCACCCCTCCACTTT